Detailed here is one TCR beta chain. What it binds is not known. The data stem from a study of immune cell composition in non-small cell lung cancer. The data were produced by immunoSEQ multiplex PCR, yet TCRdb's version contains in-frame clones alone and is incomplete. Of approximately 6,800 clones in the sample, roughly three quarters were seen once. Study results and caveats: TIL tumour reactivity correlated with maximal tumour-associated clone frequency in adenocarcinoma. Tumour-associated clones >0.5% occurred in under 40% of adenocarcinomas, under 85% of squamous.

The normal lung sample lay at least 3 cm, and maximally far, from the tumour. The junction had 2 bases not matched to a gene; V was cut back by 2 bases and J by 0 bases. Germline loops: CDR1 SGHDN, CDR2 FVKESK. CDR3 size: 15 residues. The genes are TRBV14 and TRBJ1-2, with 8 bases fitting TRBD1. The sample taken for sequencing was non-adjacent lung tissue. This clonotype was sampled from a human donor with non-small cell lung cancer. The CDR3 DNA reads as TGTGCCAGCAGCCAAACAGGGGGTGCTAACTATGGCTACACCTTC. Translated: CASSQTGGANYGYTF.